Below, 11 T cell receptor beta chains from the same sample are listed, as sequenced in a study of T cells in Graves' hyperthyroidism and ophthalmopathy. RNA transcripts provided the source from which TCR beta CDR3 regions were amplified. HTBI primers drove first-round RT-PCR of the TCR CDR3. TCRdb fed the multiplex PCR reads into MiXCR, producing one record per CDR3 protein. In the table there are a few hundred thousand distinct CDR3 sequences, 15% to 20% of which are singletons. Specimen: blood. The receptors were sampled from a woman aged 25 to 39 with Graves' ophthalmopathy.

This clonotype was detected a few times. The chain carries TRBV30 and TRBJ2-7, with TRBD2 identical over 12 bases. In germline, CDR1 is GTSNPN, CDR2 SVGIG (reference sequence). There are 22 residues in the CDR3. The V segment lost 2 bases and the J segment 1 base; nucleotides outside the gene matches: 24. The CDR3 loop is CAWSTPGTPLTSGRSSSYEQYF. In DNA, the CDR3 is TGTGCCTGGAGTACACCCGGGACTCCCTTGACTAGCGGGAGATCAAGTTCCTACGAGCAGTACTTC.

This chain connects TRBV6-2 or TRBV6-3 to TRBJ2-5; 12 bases line up with TRBD2. The CDR3 has 15 amino acids. The germline CDR1 and CDR2 sequences are MNHEY and SVGEGT. J lost 11 bases, V lost 2 bases, and 9 bases had no gene match. DNA for the CDR3: TGTGCCAGCAGTTACCCGACTAGCGGGGGACTAGCTCAGTACTTC. Amino acids: CASSYPTSGGLAQYF.

This clonotype was counted many times. The germline gene is not matched at one end of the junction; a read error may be the cause. V is TRBV12-3 or TRBV12-4 and J is TRBJ1-5; no clear D. There are 12 residues in the CDR3. CDR3 residues: CASSSGNRPQHF. CDR3 bases: TGTGCCAGCAGTTCGGGGAATCGGCCCCAGCATTTT.

This clonotype was recorded a few times. V gene TRBV30 combines with J gene TRBJ2-1, with TRBD2 matching 9 bases. CDR3 length: 14 residues. Germline loops: CDR1 GTSNPN, CDR2 SVGIG (reference sequence). The J segment lost 5 bases and the V segment lost 8 bases, leaving 10 bases of the junction unmatched. CDR3 DNA: TGTGCCACAGACCTAGCGGGATCGAACAATGAGCAGTTCTTC. This codes for CATDLAGSNNEQFF.

In this sample, this clonotype turned up many times. This chain uses TRBV7-2 with TRBJ2-7; D tentatively fits TRBD1 or TRBD2 (5 bases each). Germline CDR1 reads SGHTA; CDR2 reads FQGNSA. With 5 bases removed from V and 0 bases from J, the gap between germline ends came to 8 bases. CDR3 length: 13 amino acids. The CDR3 region is CASSHGTSYEQYF. CDR3 coding DNA: TGTGCCAGCAGCCACGGGACCTCCTACGAGCAGTACTTC.

This clonotype came up many times. V gene TRBV7-2 combines with J gene TRBJ2-3; 13 nucleotides line up with TRBD2. Germline V gene data show CDR1 as SGHTA and CDR2 as FQGNSA. This CDR3 is built from 17 residues. Trimming cost V 1 base and J 4 bases; bases outside gene matches: 5. The CDR3 here is CASSLGTSGRISDTQYF. CDR3 nucleotides: TGTGCCAGCAGCTTAGGGACTAGCGGGAGAATTTCAGATACGCAGTATTTT.

The chain has TRBV2 and TRBJ2-5; 10 bases line up with TRBD1. The CDR3 loop spans 14 amino acids. J was trimmed by 4 bases and V by 7 bases; bases with no gene match: 6. Per germline, CDR1 SNHLY and CDR2 FYNNEI. The CDR3 region has the DNA TGTGCCAGCAAGCCGGACAGGGGGGGAGAGACCCAGTACTTC. This translates into CASKPDRGGETQYF.

This clonotype appeared many times. CDR3 sequence (DNA): TGTGCCAGCAGTCGCCTACTGGACAGGGTGAATTACGAGCAGTACTTC. It codes for CASSRLLDRVNYEQYF. V usage is TRBV7-2 and J usage is TRBJ2-7, with 8 bases identical to TRBD1. This CDR3 is 16 amino acids long. With V trimmed by 6 bases and J by 4 bases, 14 bases remained unmatched. CDR1 is SGHTA, CDR2 FQGNSA, per germline.

The genes are TRBV11-2 and TRBJ1-1; TRBD1 is a possible D gene (5 bases). Trimming removed 5 bases from V and 7 bases from J, with 14 bases in between. The CDR3 sequence is 13 residues long. The germline gives CDR1 SGHAT, CDR2 FQNNGV. CDR3 amino acids: CASSPARAVEAFF. The CDR3 bases are TGTGCCAGCAGCCCCGCCAGGGCGGTTGAAGCTTTCTTT.

This clonotype was recorded many times. This rearrangement joins TRBV28 to TRBJ2-1; 8 bases are shared with TRBD2. The trim removed 4 bases at V and 1 base at J, leaving 6 bases unmatched. This CDR3 comprises 16 residues. CDR1 is MDHEN and CDR2 is SYDVKM in the germline V gene. The CDR3 reads CASSSPGTSSYNEQFF. The CDR3 DNA follows: TGTGCCAGCAGTTCCCCCGGGACTAGTTCCTACAATGAGCAGTTCTTC.

The chain carries TRBV29-1 and TRBJ1-2; D is possibly TRBD1 (5 bases). V shed 0 bases and J shed 2 bases, with 19 bases lying between them. This CDR3 has 17 residues. Germline V CDR1 and CDR2: SQVTM, ANQGSEA. The DNA for the CDR3 is TGCAGCGTTGAAGATCGGGTCCCAGCCACAGGAAACTATGGCTACACCTTC. The encoded protein is CSVEDRVPATGNYGYTF.